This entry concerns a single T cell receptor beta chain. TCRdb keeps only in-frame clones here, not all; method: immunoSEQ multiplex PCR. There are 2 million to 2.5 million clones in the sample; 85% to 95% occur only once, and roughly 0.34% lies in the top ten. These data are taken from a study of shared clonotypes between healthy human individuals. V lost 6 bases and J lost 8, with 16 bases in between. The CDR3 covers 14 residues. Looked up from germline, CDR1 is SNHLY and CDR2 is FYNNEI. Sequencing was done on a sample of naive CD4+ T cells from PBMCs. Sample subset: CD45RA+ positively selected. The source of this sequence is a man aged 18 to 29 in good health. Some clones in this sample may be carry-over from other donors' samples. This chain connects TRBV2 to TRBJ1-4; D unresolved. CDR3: CASRPGSRHEKLFF. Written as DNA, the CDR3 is TGTGCCAGCAGACCGGGATCCCGTCACGAAAAACTGTTTTTT.